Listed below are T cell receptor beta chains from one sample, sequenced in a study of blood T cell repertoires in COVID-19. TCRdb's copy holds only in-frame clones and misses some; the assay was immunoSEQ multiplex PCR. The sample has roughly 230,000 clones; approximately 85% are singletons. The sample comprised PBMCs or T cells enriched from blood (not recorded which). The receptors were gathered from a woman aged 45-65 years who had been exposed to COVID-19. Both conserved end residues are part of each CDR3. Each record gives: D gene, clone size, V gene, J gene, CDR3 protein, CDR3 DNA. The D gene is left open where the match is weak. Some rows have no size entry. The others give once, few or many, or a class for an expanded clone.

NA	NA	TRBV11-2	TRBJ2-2	CASSLSLRRGGTGELFF	TGTGCCAGCAGCTTATCCCTTAGGCGGGGAGGTACCGGGGAGCTGTTTTTT
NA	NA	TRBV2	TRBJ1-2	CASISVQGYYGYTF	TGTGCCAGCATCTCGGTACAGGGTTACTATGGCTACACCTTC
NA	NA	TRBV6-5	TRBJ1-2	CASRTDSYYGYTF	TGTGCCAGCAGAACGGACAGTTACTATGGCTACACCTTC
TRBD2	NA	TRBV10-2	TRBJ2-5	CASSPQRGYQETQYF	TGCGCCAGCAGTCCCCAGCGGGGGTACCAAGAGACCCAGTACTTC
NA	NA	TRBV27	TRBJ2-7	CASSSVGVTATSYEQYF	TGTGCCAGCAGTTCAGTAGGGGTGACAGCTACATCCTACGAGCAGTACTTC
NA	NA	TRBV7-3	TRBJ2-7	CASSPSGASSYEQYF	TGTGCCAGCAGCCCCTCCGGAGCCTCCTCCTACGAGCAGTACTTC
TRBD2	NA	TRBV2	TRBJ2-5	CASSGTSGYQETQYF	TGTGCCAGCAGTGGGACTAGCGGGTACCAAGAGACCCAGTACTTC
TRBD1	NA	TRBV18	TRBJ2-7	CASSLGGDRGYEQYF	TGTGCCAGCTCACTAGGAGGGGACAGGGGTTACGAGCAGTACTTC
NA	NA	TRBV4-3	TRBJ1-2	CASSQEADSFYGYTF	TGCGCCAGCAGCCAAGAGGCCGACAGCTTCTATGGCTACACCTTC
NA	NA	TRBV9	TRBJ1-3	CASSVSLAENTIYF	TGTGCCAGCAGCGTAAGTCTGGCAGAAAACACCATATATTTT
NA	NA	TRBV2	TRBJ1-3	CASSGAPGNTIYF	TGTGCCAGCAGTGGGGCCCCTGGAAACACCATATATTTT
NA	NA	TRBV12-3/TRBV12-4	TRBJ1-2	CASSPRESDGYTF	TGTGCCAGCAGCCCTCGGGAGAGCGATGGCTACACCTTC
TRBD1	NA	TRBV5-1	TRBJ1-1	CASTDGQGEAFF	TGCGCCAGCACCGATGGACAGGGTGAGGCTTTCTTT
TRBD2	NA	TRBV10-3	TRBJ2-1	CAISESRSGGAINEQFF	TGTGCCATCAGTGAGTCGAGATCCGGGGGGGCCATCAATGAGCAGTTCTTC
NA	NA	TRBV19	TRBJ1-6	CASSRQVSSPLHF	TGTGCCAGTAGTAGACAGGTATCTTCACCCCTCCACTTT
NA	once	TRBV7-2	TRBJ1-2	CASSPNFPLEHGYTF	TGTGCCAGCAGCCCAAACTTCCCTTTGGAGCATGGCTACACCTTC
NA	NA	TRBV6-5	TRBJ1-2	CASSYGGAHNNYGYTF	TGTGCCAGCAGTTATGGGGGGGCCCACAATAACTATGGCTACACCTTC
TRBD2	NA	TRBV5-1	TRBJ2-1	CASRTSGHNEQFF	TGCGCCAGCAGAACTAGCGGGCACAATGAGCAGTTCTTC
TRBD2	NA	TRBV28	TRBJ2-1	CASSNGLAGALSSYNEQFF	TGTGCCAGCAGTAACGGACTAGCGGGGGCTCTTAGCTCCTACAATGAGCAGTTCTTC
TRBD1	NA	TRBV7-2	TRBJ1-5	CASSSMGQGHQPQHF	TGTGCCAGCAGCTCTATGGGACAGGGTCATCAGCCCCAGCATTTT
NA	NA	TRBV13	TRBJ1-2	CASSQGRRYGYTF	TGTGCCAGCAGCCAGGGGCGCCGCTATGGCTACACCTTC
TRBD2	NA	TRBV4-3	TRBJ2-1	CASSQVTSGNNEQFF	TGCGCCAGCAGCCAAGTGACTAGCGGAAACAATGAGCAGTTCTTC
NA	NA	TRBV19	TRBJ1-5	CASTIVGGYNQPQHF	TGTGCCAGTACCATCGTAGGGGGTTACAATCAGCCCCAGCATTTT
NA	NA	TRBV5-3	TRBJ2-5	CARSLVMWMRGETQYF	TGTGCCAGAAGCTTGGTAATGTGGATGCGGGGAGAGACCCAGTACTTC